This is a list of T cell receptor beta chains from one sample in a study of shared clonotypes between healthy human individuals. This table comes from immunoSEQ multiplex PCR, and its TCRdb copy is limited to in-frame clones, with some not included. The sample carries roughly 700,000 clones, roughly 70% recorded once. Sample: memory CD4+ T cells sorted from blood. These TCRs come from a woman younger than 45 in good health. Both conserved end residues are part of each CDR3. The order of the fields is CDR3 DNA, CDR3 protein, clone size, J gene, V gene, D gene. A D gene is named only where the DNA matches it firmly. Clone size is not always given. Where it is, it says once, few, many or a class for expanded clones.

CDR3nt: TGTGCCAGCAGTGAATTCCGGGACGTTGGGGAGACCCAGTACTTC; CDR3aa: CASSEFRDVGETQYF; abundance: .; j_gene: TRBJ2-5; v_gene: TRBV6-1; d_gene: .
CDR3nt: TGTGCCAGCAGCTCCGAGGGACTAGCGGGTATCACAGATACGCAGTATTTT; CDR3aa: CASSSEGLAGITDTQYF; abundance: .; j_gene: TRBJ2-3; v_gene: TRBV5-6; d_gene: TRBD2
CDR3nt: TGTGCCAGCAGCTTAGCGTGGAAGATTGGGGCAAGGGACTACGAGCAGTACTTC; CDR3aa: CASSLAWKIGARDYEQYF; abundance: .; j_gene: TRBJ2-7; v_gene: TRBV7-8; d_gene: .
CDR3nt: TGTGCCAGCGTTCAGGCATATAGCAATCAGCCCCAGCATTTT; CDR3aa: CASVQAYSNQPQHF; abundance: .; j_gene: TRBJ1-5; v_gene: TRBV6-1; d_gene: .
CDR3nt: TGTGCCAGCAGCCGAGGCGGAGCTAACTATGGCTACACCTTC; CDR3aa: CASSRGGANYGYTF; abundance: few; j_gene: TRBJ1-2; v_gene: TRBV11-2; d_gene: .
CDR3nt: TGTGCCAGCAGCCCGCGGGAGACAGCGATCAATCAGCCCCAGCATTTT; CDR3aa: CASSPRETAINQPQHF; abundance: once; j_gene: TRBJ1-5; v_gene: TRBV7-2; d_gene: .
CDR3nt: TGTGCCAGCAGTGGTCTTACGGGCAATCAGCCCCAGCATTTT; CDR3aa: CASSGLTGNQPQHF; abundance: .; j_gene: TRBJ1-5; v_gene: TRBV2; d_gene: .
CDR3nt: TGTGCCAGCAGTGCGGGGGGACAGAGCTATAGCAATCAGCCCCAGCATTTT; CDR3aa: CASSAGGQSYSNQPQHF; abundance: .; j_gene: TRBJ1-5; v_gene: TRBV2; d_gene: TRBD1
CDR3nt: TGCAGTGCTAGGCTCCAAGAGACCCAGTACTTC; CDR3aa: CSARLQETQYF; abundance: .; j_gene: TRBJ2-5; v_gene: TRBV20-1; d_gene: .
CDR3nt: TGTGCCAGCAGTTCCCCAGGGGGCTACGAGCAGTACTTC; CDR3aa: CASSSPGGYEQYF; abundance: .; j_gene: TRBJ2-7; v_gene: TRBV28; d_gene: TRBD1
CDR3nt: TGTGCCAGCAGCCCTTCCGGGACTAGCGGGAGCACCGGGGAGCTGTTTTTT; CDR3aa: CASSPSGTSGSTGELFF; abundance: .; j_gene: TRBJ2-2; v_gene: TRBV4-2; d_gene: TRBD2
CDR3nt: TGTGCCAGCAGCCCAGGTTGGGGGACAGGGCAAGAGACCCAGTACTTC; CDR3aa: CASSPGWGTGQETQYF; abundance: .; j_gene: TRBJ2-5; v_gene: TRBV7-3; d_gene: TRBD1
CDR3nt: TGCGCCAGCAGCTTGGTGTCTAGCGGGAGTCATGAGCAGTTCTTC; CDR3aa: CASSLVSSGSHEQFF; abundance: once; j_gene: TRBJ2-1; v_gene: TRBV5-1; d_gene: TRBD2
CDR3nt: TGTGCCAGCAGCCCCCGGGGCGGTGCGACAGAGACCCAGTACTTC; CDR3aa: CASSPRGGATETQYF; abundance: .; j_gene: TRBJ2-5; v_gene: TRBV5-4; d_gene: .
CDR3nt: TGTGCCAGCAGTCCCCACAGCTCACCTAACCAAGAGACCCAGTACTTC; CDR3aa: CASSPHSSPNQETQYF; abundance: once; j_gene: TRBJ2-5; v_gene: TRBV28; d_gene: .
CDR3nt: TGTGCCATTAGACGACAGGGGGCGAGGGGTCAGCCCCAGCATTTT; CDR3aa: CAIRRQGARGQPQHF; abundance: .; j_gene: TRBJ1-5; v_gene: TRBV28; d_gene: TRBD1
CDR3nt: TGTGCCAGCAGCTGGAGCGGGAGCAGAGCCTACGAGCAGTACTTC; CDR3aa: CASSWSGSRAYEQYF; abundance: few; j_gene: TRBJ2-7; v_gene: TRBV7-9; d_gene: TRBD2
CDR3nt: TGTGCCAGCAGCGTAGCGGGGGGGTCAGATACGCAGTATTTT; CDR3aa: CASSVAGGSDTQYF; abundance: .; j_gene: TRBJ2-3; v_gene: TRBV9; d_gene: TRBD2
CDR3nt: TGTGCCAGCAGCTTACAGGGAATTGATGGCTACACCTTC; CDR3aa: CASSLQGIDGYTF; abundance: .; j_gene: TRBJ1-2; v_gene: TRBV5-4; d_gene: .
CDR3nt: TGTGCCAGCAGTCAAATGGGATACATCGGGGGTGACACTGAAGCTTTCTTT; CDR3aa: CASSQMGYIGGDTEAFF; abundance: .; j_gene: TRBJ1-1; v_gene: TRBV2; d_gene: .
CDR3nt: TGTGCCAGCAGTGATAAGGGGGCTCTGAACACTGAAGCTTTCTTT; CDR3aa: CASSDKGALNTEAFF; abundance: .; j_gene: TRBJ1-1; v_gene: TRBV6-1; d_gene: TRBD1
CDR3nt: TGTGCCAGCAGTGACATCTATAGCAATCAGCCCCAGCATTTT; CDR3aa: CASSDIYSNQPQHF; abundance: .; j_gene: TRBJ1-5; v_gene: TRBV28; d_gene: .
CDR3nt: TGCAGCGTTGATGTGGGGCAAGGTCAGCCCCAGCATTTT; CDR3aa: CSVDVGQGQPQHF; abundance: .; j_gene: TRBJ1-5; v_gene: TRBV29-1; d_gene: .
CDR3nt: TGTGCCAGCAGTTCGGGCCAGCATAATGAAAAACTGTTTTTT; CDR3aa: CASSSGQHNEKLFF; abundance: .; j_gene: TRBJ1-4; v_gene: TRBV28; d_gene: .
CDR3nt: TGTGCCACCAGCAGAGAGTATTTCCAGGGGAGTGATGAAAAACTGTTTTTT; CDR3aa: CATSREYFQGSDEKLFF; abundance: .; j_gene: TRBJ1-4; v_gene: TRBV15; d_gene: .
CDR3nt: TGCGCCGGTGTCCGGGGGACTAATGAAAAACTGTTTTTT; CDR3aa: CAGVRGTNEKLFF; abundance: few; j_gene: TRBJ1-4; v_gene: TRBV10-1; d_gene: .
CDR3nt: TGTGCCAGCAGCAACAGGGCAGCGGGAAACACCATATATTTT; CDR3aa: CASSNRAAGNTIYF; abundance: .; j_gene: TRBJ1-3; v_gene: TRBV7-9; d_gene: .
CDR3nt: TGCGCCAGCAGTGAGGATGACAAAAGCTCTGGAAACACCATATATTTT; CDR3aa: CASSEDDKSSGNTIYF; abundance: .; j_gene: TRBJ1-3; v_gene: TRBV10-2; d_gene: .
CDR3nt: TGTGCCAGCAGCTTAGATCGTCAGGGGTTTGGGGAGCTGTTTTTT; CDR3aa: CASSLDRQGFGELFF; abundance: few; j_gene: TRBJ2-2; v_gene: TRBV11-2; d_gene: .
CDR3nt: TGTGCCAGCAGCAAAACCAGCGGGGTGAATGAAAAACTGTTTTTT; CDR3aa: CASSKTSGVNEKLFF; abundance: .; j_gene: TRBJ1-4; v_gene: TRBV7-2; d_gene: .
CDR3nt: TGTGCCAGCAGTTTTGGGGGGGCGAGCTCCTACAATGAGCAGTTCTTC; CDR3aa: CASSFGGASSYNEQFF; abundance: .; j_gene: TRBJ2-1; v_gene: TRBV28; d_gene: .